This T cell receptor beta chain was captured by sequencing in a study of blood T cells in healthy people across ages. Study outcomes and limitations: Per million T cells, the diversity of TCR beta decreased roughly linearly as age advanced. In long-lived donors, naive CD4+ cell counts and diversity exceeded those of aged donors.

Of note for this clonotype: The target antigen is unknown.

CDR3 length: 15 amino acids. The V end was cut by 7 bases, the J end by 6 bases, with 23 bases between. Germline-derived CDR1 and CDR2 are SQVTM and ANQGSEA. A sample-barcoded 5' primer and a J-beta primer mix were used in a second PCR of roughly 6 to 12 cycles. Samples each returned at least 2.5 million CDR3-containing paired-end reads. TCRdb reprocessed the 5' RACE reads via MiXCR and lists one record per CDR3 protein. The sample gives under 950,000 distinct CDR3 sequences, 22% of which show up once; about 22% is in the top ten. Source material: blood. The TCR was taken from a man between 65 and 85 years old in good health. The chain links TRBV29-1 to TRBJ2-3; D might be TRBD1 or TRBD2, each matching 5 bases. The CDR3 here is CSARDRPTVFDTQYF. CDR3 in DNA: TGCAGCGCCAGGGACCGGCCGACGGTCTTTGATACGCAGTATTTT.